Listed here are 8 T cell receptor beta chains from one sample, sequenced in a study of blood T cell repertoires in COVID-19. The protocol was immunoSEQ multiplex PCR, while the TCRdb copy is restricted to in-frame clones and leaves out a portion. The sample yields about 220,000 clones, roughly 80% seen once. Sequences were obtained from peripheral blood. These TCRs come from a woman aged 25 to 45 who had recovered from COVID-19.

The chain combines TRBV18 with TRBJ1-2, with TRBD1 matching over 7 bases. This CDR3 region has 15 residues. The V and J ends lost 9 bases and 6 bases, in that order; junction bases with no gene match: 16. Germline V gene sequence: CDR1 KGHSH, CDR2 LQKENI. The CDR3 region has the DNA TGTGCCAGTTCGTCCGTCTGGACAGGCTCAAATGGCTACACCTTC. This gives the protein CASSSVWTGSNGYTF.

V gene TRBV9 combines with J gene TRBJ2-1, with D possibly being TRBD1 (5 bases). V shed 0 bases and J shed 7 bases, with 11 bases lying between them. Germline values: CDR1 SGDLS, CDR2 YYNGEE. The CDR3 has 14 residues. The CDR3 DNA sequence: TGTGCCAGCAGCGTAGGTGACAGTCGGAATGAGCAGTTCTTC. The encoded protein is CASSVGDSRNEQFF.

This clone has only a few counts. The genes are TRBV19 and TRBJ1-2; D unresolved. The CDR3 extends over 14 amino acids. Looked up from germline, CDR1 is LNHDA and CDR2 is SQIVND (reference sequence). The V end was cut by 6 bases, the J end by 0 bases, with 11 bases between. The CDR3 DNA reads TGTGCCAGTAGCCGCGGATATACTAACTATGGCTACACCTTC. The encoded protein is CASSRGYTNYGYTF.

In its sample, this clone was seen many times. The chain joins TRBV2 to TRBJ2-7, with 7 positions matching TRBD1. This CDR3 spans 13 amino acids. Looked up from germline, CDR1 is SNHLY and CDR2 is FYNNEI. Trimming cost V 7 bases and J 3 bases; bases outside gene matches: 6. The CDR3: CASKGQNLYEQYF. CDR3 DNA: TGTGCCAGCAAGGGACAGAACCTCTACGAGCAGTACTTC.

The rearrangement joins TRBV5-1 to TRBJ1-1; D ambiguous. The CDR3 runs to 11 residues. Germline V CDR1 and CDR2: SGHRS, YFSETQ. Trimming shortened V by 4 bases and J by 7 bases, and 8 bases separated the two germline ends. The CDR3 region has the DNA TGCGCCAGCAGCCTGGGGAGTGAAGCTTTCTTT. Translating it yields CASSLGSEAFF.

The genes are TRBV9 and TRBJ1-5, with D possibly matching TRBD1 (6 bases). This CDR3 is 15 amino acids long. The germline V gene has CDR1 SGDLS and CDR2 YYNGEE. The V and J ends lost 4 bases and 0 bases respectively, with 11 bases between them. The CDR3 loop reads CASSRTAYSNQPQHF. The CDR3 nucleotides are TGTGCCAGCAGCAGGACAGCCTATAGCAATCAGCCCCAGCATTTT.

The J gene is TRBJ1-1, the V gene TRBV5-1, with TRBD1 matching 8 bases. The CDR3 is 16 amino acids. The V gene's germline CDR1 is SGHRS and CDR2 YFSETQ. The trim removed 4 bases at V and 2 bases at J, leaving 10 bases unmatched. CDR3 DNA: TGCGCCAGCAGCACCGGACAGGGCGGGATTAACACTGAAGCTTTCTTT. It yields the protein CASSTGQGGINTEAFF.

This rearrangement joins TRBV5-1 to TRBJ2-1, with D tentatively TRBD2 (5 bases). Germline assignment: CDR1 SGHRS and CDR2 YFSETQ. This CDR3 comprises 15 residues. Trimming removed 7 bases at V and 3 bases at J, with 17 bases between. The DNA for the CDR3 is TGCGCCAGCCGAGCTTCGGGGAACGACTACAATGAGCAGTTCTTC. Translated, it gives CASRASGNDYNEQFF.